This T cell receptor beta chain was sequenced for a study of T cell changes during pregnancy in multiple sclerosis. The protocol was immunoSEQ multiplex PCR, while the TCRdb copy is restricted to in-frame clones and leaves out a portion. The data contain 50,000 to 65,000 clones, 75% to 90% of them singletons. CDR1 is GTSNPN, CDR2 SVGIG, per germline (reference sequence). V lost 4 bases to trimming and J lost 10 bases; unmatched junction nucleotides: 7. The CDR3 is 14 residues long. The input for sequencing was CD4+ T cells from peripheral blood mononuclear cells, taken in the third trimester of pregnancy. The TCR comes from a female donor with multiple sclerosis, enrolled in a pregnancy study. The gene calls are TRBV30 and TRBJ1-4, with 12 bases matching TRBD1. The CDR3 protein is CAWTGTGGLGKLFF. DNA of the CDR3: TGTGCCTGGACGGGGACAGGGGGCCTGGGAAAACTGTTTTTT.